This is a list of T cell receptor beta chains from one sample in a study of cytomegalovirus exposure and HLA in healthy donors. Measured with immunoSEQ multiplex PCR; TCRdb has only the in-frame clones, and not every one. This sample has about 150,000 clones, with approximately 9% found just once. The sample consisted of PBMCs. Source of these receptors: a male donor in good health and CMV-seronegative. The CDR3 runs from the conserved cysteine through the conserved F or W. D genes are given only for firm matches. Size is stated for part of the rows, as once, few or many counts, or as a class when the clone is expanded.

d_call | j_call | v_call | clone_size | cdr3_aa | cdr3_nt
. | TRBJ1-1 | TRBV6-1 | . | CASSEPLPSAFF | TGTGCCAGCAGTGAACCCCTCCCCTCGGCTTTCTTT
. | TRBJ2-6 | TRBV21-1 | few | CASSKGQTSGANVLTF | TGTGCCAGCAGCAAGGGACAGACCTCTGGGGCCAACGTCCTGACTTTC
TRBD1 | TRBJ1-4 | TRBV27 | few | CASSRYRDRNNEKLFF | TGTGCCAGCAGTCGGTACCGGGACAGAAATAATGAAAAACTGTTTTTT
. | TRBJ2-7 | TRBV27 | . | CASSYRAEHEQYF | TGTGCCAGCAGCTACAGGGCGGAACACGAGCAGTACTTC
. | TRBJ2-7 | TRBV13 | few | CASSSGFAYEQYF | TGTGCCAGCAGTTCGGGGTTCGCCTACGAGCAGTACTTC
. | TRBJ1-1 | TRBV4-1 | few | CASSQELGLSNTEAFF | TGCGCCAGCAGCCAAGAGCTGGGGCTTTCGAACACTGAAGCTTTCTTT
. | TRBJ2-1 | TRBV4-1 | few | CASSQVVRNEQFF | TGCGCCAGCAGCCAAGTGGTGCGAAATGAGCAGTTCTTC
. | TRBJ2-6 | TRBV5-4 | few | CASSGQVSGANVLTF | TGTGCCAGCAGCGGGCAGGTCTCCGGGGCCAACGTCCTGACTTTC
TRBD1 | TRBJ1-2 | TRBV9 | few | CASSPQTGRTWGGYTF | TGTGCCAGCAGCCCTCAGACAGGGCGGACCTGGGGTGGCTACACCTTC
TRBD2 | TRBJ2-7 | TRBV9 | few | CASSVVSLTSGFRTYEQYF | TGTGCCAGCAGCGTAGTTTCGTTGACTAGCGGGTTCCGGACCTACGAGCAGTACTTC
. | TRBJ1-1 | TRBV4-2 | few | CASSQEKGRRTEAFF | TGTGCCAGCAGCCAAGAGAAAGGGAGAAGGACTGAAGCTTTCTTT
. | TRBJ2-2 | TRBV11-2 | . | CASSGGAENTGELFF | TGTGCCAGCAGTGGGGGGGCAGAAAACACCGGGGAGCTGTTTTTT
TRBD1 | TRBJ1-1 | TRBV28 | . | CASSLRGQTTEAFF | TGTGCCAGCAGTTTAAGGGGGCAGACCACTGAAGCTTTCTTT
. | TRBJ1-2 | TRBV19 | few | CASSIAGYGYTF | TGTGCCAGTAGTATAGCCGGGTACGGCTACACCTTC
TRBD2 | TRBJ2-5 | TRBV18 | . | CASSPPSGRETQYF | TGTGCCAGCTCACCACCTAGCGGGAGGGAGACCCAGTACTTC
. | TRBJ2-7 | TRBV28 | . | CASSFAGGLYEQYF | TGTGCCAGCAGTTTCGCAGGGGGGCTGTACGAGCAGTACTTC
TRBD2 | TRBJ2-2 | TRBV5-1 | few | CASSHLQRESNTGELFF | TGCGCCAGCAGCCACCTCCAGCGGGAATCGAACACCGGGGAGCTGTTTTTT
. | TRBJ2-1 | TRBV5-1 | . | CASSVGQQVGWNEQFF | TGCGCCAGCAGCGTCGGACAGCAAGTAGGGTGGAATGAGCAGTTCTTC
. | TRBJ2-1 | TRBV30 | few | CAWSVLGQGLDEQFF | TGTGCCTGGAGTGTACTGGGGCAGGGTCTCGATGAGCAGTTCTTC
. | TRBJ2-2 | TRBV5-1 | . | CASSLISQGSAGELFF | TGCGCCAGCAGTTTAATATCCCAGGGAAGCGCCGGGGAGCTGTTTTTT
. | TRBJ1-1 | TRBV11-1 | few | CASSLEGWTEAFF | TGTGCCAGCAGCTTAGAGGGGTGGACTGAAGCTTTCTTT
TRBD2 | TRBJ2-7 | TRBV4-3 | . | CASSQGRTSGELEQYF | TGCGCCAGCAGCCAAGGCCGGACTAGCGGGGAACTCGAGCAGTACTTC